A selection of T cell receptor beta chains follows, all from one sample in a study of blood T cell repertoires in COVID-19. Profiled with immunoSEQ multiplex PCR; TCRdb holds only in-frame clones, not every one. The sample carries some 20,000 clones, around nine tenths recorded once. The specimen sequenced was peripheral blood. The source is a human donor in a cohort sampled during active COVID-19. Each CDR3 is given with its conserved first and last residue.

V	J	CDR3
TRBV6-5	TRBJ1-2	CASTVNYGYTF
TRBV20-1	TRBJ1-1	CSASTGRDTEAFF
TRBV9	TRBJ2-5	CASSPGGVSETQYF
TRBV2	TRBJ1-6	CASSDRQPNSPLHF
TRBV29-1	TRBJ1-1	CSVADFRGTEAFF
TRBV7-8	TRBJ1-2	CASSLGAARTF
TRBV7-9	TRBJ1-1	CASSLESEGTEAFF
TRBV3-1/TRBV3-2	TRBJ2-7	CASSYRYTYEQYF
TRBV7-6	TRBJ2-5	CASSLFGTTPQETQYF
TRBV6-1	TRBJ1-2	CASSERGPVGYGYTF
TRBV6-6	TRBJ1-4	CAGRVGTGDEKLFF
TRBV19	TRBJ1-2	CASSIALGMTGAYGYTF
TRBV30	TRBJ1-1	CAWALSWNTEAFF
TRBV30	TRBJ2-1	CAWSGDRGYNEQFF
TRBV19	TRBJ1-6	CATHPQTGNNSPLHF
TRBV6-1	TRBJ1-4	CASSEFGSLRAKTNEKLFF
TRBV20-1	TRBJ2-3	CSASPYTDTQYF
TRBV7-9	TRBJ1-2	CASSHVEYGYTF
TRBV27	TRBJ2-7	CASSLIVPGGYEQYF
TRBV5-4	TRBJ2-7	CASSYSGAGDEQYF
TRBV7-5	TRBJ2-7	CVRSLVGTGSSYEQYF
TRBV7-6	TRBJ2-1	CASSLAGGENEQFF
TRBV19	TRBJ1-2	CAGLRDRGKSNYGYTF
TRBV19	TRBJ2-5	CASSILAGGFVGETQYF
TRBV9	TRBJ2-1	CASNRAGGRNEQFF
TRBV21-1	TRBJ1-2	CASSKGQAGDGYTF
TRBV5-4	TRBJ2-7	CASSIDRVLSSYEQYF
TRBV9	TRBJ2-1	CASSGSYNEQFF
TRBV7-9	TRBJ1-2	CASSLVPQLNIYGYTF
TRBV27	TRBJ2-1	CASSLLPTGTFPYNEQFF
TRBV12-3/TRBV12-4	TRBJ2-3	CASSQTSDNTQYF
TRBV7-3	TRBJ1-6	CASSKGGLSPLHF
TRBV7-2	TRBJ1-3	CASSAGGPTGNTIYF
TRBV5-1	TRBJ1-5	CASSLGVSGGRNQPQHF
TRBV19	TRBJ2-5	CASSIASYQETQYF
TRBV4-2	TRBJ1-5	CASSAPGDRIQPQHF
TRBV7-9	TRBJ2-5	CASSFEGLAGEETQYF
TRBV5-8	TRBJ2-1	CASSSSTSRYNEQFF
TRBV2	TRBJ2-3	CATARGPTDTQYF
TRBV6-5	TRBJ1-2	CASSTTQQAASGYTF
TRBV1	TRBJ1-1	CTSSQAGGNMNTEAFF
TRBV6-1	TRBJ2-7	CASSDYSGESDEQYF
TRBV5-4	TRBJ1-2	CASSLGGGEGWHGYTF
TRBV5-1	TRBJ2-5	CASRYDRGPETQYF
TRBV30	TRBJ1-2	CAWSNQDREGYTF
TRBV6-5	TRBJ1-2	CASSTHPTDYGYTF
TRBV27	TRBJ1-2	CASSLGSLYGYTF
TRBV6-5	TRBJ1-3	CAITGSFSGNTIYF
TRBV27	TRBJ1-2	CASSFKGVYGYTF
TRBV5-4	TRBJ2-1	CASSPRTSSYNEQFF
TRBV6-5	TRBJ1-1	CASQKAVSTEAFF
TRBV6-6	TRBJ1-6	CASRTTGRASPLHF
TRBV27	TRBJ1-1	CASSLYAPGQGITEAFF
TRBV4-1	TRBJ2-6	CASSQEHRPNSGANVLTF
TRBV3-1/TRBV3-2	TRBJ1-5	CASSQGRRGQPQHF
TRBV5-4	TRBJ2-5	CASSPRRQQETQYF
TRBV6-5	TRBJ2-3	CASSYSIGATDTQYF